This entry lists 11 T cell receptor beta chains sequenced from one sample in a study of shared clonotypes between healthy human individuals (dated by TCRdb to about 2020). The library was obtained by the immunoSEQ multiplex PCR assay. The immuneACCESS repertoire file appears here via TCRdb, limited to in-frame rearrangements. These files lack a portion of the clones; in checked studies, under half of the deficit traces to unresolved V genes, and the cause of the others is not known. In all, the sample holds millions of clones, and 85% to 95% of those were seen once. About 0.41% of the sample belongs to the ten largest clones. Sequencing was done on a sample of naive CD4+ T cells from PBMCs. In light of the paper, this sample's cell subset or site label describes: CD45RA+ positively selected. The receptors originated from a man aged 18 to 30 in good health. Some clones in this sample may be carry-over from other donors' samples.

V is TRBV19 and J is TRBJ1-5; D gene uncertain. Between the trimmed V and J ends, which lost 3 bases and 1 base, there was a span of 16 bases. There are 17 residues in the CDR3. The germline V gene encodes CDR1 LNHDA and CDR2 SQIVND (reference sequence). This CDR3 is CASSIAGSALSNQPQHF. In DNA form, the CDR3 reads TGTGCCAGTAGTATCGCGGGGAGCGCCTTAAGCAATCAGCCCCAGCATTTT.

This rearrangement joins TRBV11-2 to TRBJ2-5; D perhaps matches TRBD1 (5 bases). The CDR3 runs 14 residues. The germline V and J ends were trimmed by 5 bases and 1 base, with 11 bases remaining between them. CDR1 is SGHAT and CDR2 is FQNNGV in the germline V gene. The CDR3 DNA reads as TGTGCCAGCAGCCCCCAACAGGCCCAAGAGACCCAGTACTTC. Protein sequence: CASSPQQAQETQYF.

V is TRBV1 and J is TRBJ1-3. TRBV1 has pseudogene status. There are 17 residues in the CDR3. The CDR3 here is CTSSQHEGTFSGNTIYF. DNA of the CDR3: TGCACCAGCAGCCAACACGAGGGAACTTTCTCTGGAAACACCATATATTTT.

V usage is TRBV27 and J usage is TRBJ2-7; 7 bases are a match to TRBD1. V was pared by 8 bases and J by 0 bases, with 7 bases of the junction left unmatched. Germline-derived CDR1 and CDR2 are MNHEY and SMNVEV (reference sequence). The CDR3 has 14 amino acids. In DNA form, the CDR3 reads TGTGCCAGCCGTGGGACAGTAGGCTCCTACGAGCAGTACTTC. It encodes CASRGTVGSYEQYF.

CDR3 sequence (DNA): TGTGCCAGCAGTACTAGCGCCAGCACAGATACGCAGTATTTT. It translates to CASSTSASTDTQYF. The V and J genes are TRBV28 and TRBJ2-3, with 7 nucleotides matching TRBD2. This CDR3 region has 14 residues. V shed 5 bases, J shed 0 bases, and the junction held 2 bases outside the gene matches. Germline CDR1 reads MDHEN; CDR2 reads SYDVKM. Drawing the rest from reference TRBV28 and TRBJ2-3, the complete variable domain is DVKVTQSSRYLVKRTGEKVFLECVQDMDHENMFWYRQDPGLGLRLIYFSYDVKMKEKGDIPEGYSVSREKKERFSLILESASTNQTSMYLCASSTSASTDTQYFGPGTRLTVL.

In regard to this clone: The same CDR3 is also encoded by other DNA sequences in this sample. This rearrangement joins TRBV11-2 to TRBJ2-3, with D perhaps matching TRBD1 (6 bases). Germline CDR1 SGHAT, CDR2 FQNNGV. The V end was cut by 0 bases, the J end by 0 bases, with 7 bases between. CDR3 length: 15 amino acids. CDR3 residues: CASSLDRGSTDTQYF. The CDR3 DNA sequence: TGTGCCAGCAGCTTAGACAGGGGTAGCACAGATACGCAGTATTTT.

The rearrangement links TRBV19 to TRBJ1-2; TRBD1 aligns across 9 bases. From germline, CDR1 is LNHDA and CDR2 SQIVND (reference sequence). Germline trimming cut 2 bases from V and 2 bases from J; bases unmatched to any gene: 3. The CDR3 runs 15 residues. CDR3 in amino acids: CASSIRQGVNYGYTF. CDR3 coding DNA: TGTGCCAGTAGTATAAGACAGGGGGTGAACTATGGCTACACCTTC.

The chain has TRBV6-5 and TRBJ2-7, with 10 bases lining up with TRBD2. J was trimmed by 9 bases and V by 2 bases; bases with no gene match: 10. The CDR3 consists of 15 residues. Germline CDR1 and CDR2: MNHEY and SVGAGI. CDR3 region: CASSYGGTSETPQYF. The CDR3 DNA follows: TGTGCCAGCAGTTACGGGGGGACTAGCGAAACTCCGCAGTACTTC.

Comments on this clone: At one of its ends the junction is not consistent with the germline gene, which may arise from a read error. This sequence joins TRBV30 and TRBJ1-6; TRBD1 is a possible D gene (5 bases). Germline V gene sequence: CDR1 GTSNPN, CDR2 SVGIG (reference sequence). The CDR3 runs 10 residues. The CDR3 protein is CAWPHPGPFF. The DNA of the CDR3 is TGTGCCTGGCCCCATCCGGGACCTTTCTTT. Using reference TRBV30 and TRBJ1-6 for the parts outside the CDR3, the full variable domain is SQTIHQWPATLVQPVGSPLSLECTVEGTSNPNLYWYRQAAGRGLQLLFYSVGIGQISSEVPQNLSASRPQDRQFILSSKKLLLSDSGFYLCAWPHPGPFFGNGTRLTVT.

V is TRBV5-5 and J is TRBJ2-7, with 9 bases matching TRBD1. This CDR3 is 17 amino acids long. CDR1 is SGHKS, CDR2 YYEKEE, per germline (reference sequence). V trimming: 2 bases; J trimming: 12 bases; junction bases outside the gene matches: 21. The CDR3 coding sequence is TGTGCCAGCAGCTTTGGCATACAGGGGGCGGAAGGGCCGTGGCGGTACTTC. Its translation is CASSFGIQGAEGPWRYF. The whole variable domain, remainder taken from reference TRBV5-5 and TRBJ2-7, is DAGVTQSPTHLIKTRGQQVTLRCSPISGHKSVSWYQQVLGQGPQFIFQYYEKEERGRGNFPDRFSARQFPNYSSELNVNALLLGDSALYLCASSFGIQGAEGPWRYFGPGTRLTVT.

The rearrangement links TRBV19 to TRBJ1-2; the D gene is possibly TRBD1 (6 bases). V lost 8 bases and J 4 bases, leaving 11 bases between the germline ends. The CDR3 totals 12 residues. Germline V CDR1 and CDR2: LNHDA, SQIVND (reference sequence). In DNA form, the CDR3 reads TGTGCCAGTGGAGGACAGACCTATGGCTACACCTTC. This gives the protein CASGGQTYGYTF.